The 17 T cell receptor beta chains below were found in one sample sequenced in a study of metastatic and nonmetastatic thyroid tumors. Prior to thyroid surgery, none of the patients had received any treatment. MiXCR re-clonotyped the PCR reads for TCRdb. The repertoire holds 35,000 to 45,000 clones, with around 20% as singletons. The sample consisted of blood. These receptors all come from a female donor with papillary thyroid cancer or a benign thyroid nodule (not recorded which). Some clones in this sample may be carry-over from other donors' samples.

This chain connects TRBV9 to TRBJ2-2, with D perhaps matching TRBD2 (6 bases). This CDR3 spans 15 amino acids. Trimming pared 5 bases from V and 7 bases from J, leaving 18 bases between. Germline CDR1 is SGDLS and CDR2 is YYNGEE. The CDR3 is CASSFSGSAGGELFF. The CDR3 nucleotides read TGTGCCAGCAGTTTTAGCGGTAGTGCGGGCGGGGAGCTGTTTTTT.

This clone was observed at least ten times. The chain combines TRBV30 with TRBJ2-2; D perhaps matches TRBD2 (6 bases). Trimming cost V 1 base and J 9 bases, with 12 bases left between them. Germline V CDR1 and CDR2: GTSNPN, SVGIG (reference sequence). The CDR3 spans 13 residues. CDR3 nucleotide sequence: TGTGCCTGGAGTGGGTCGGGAGTCTGGGAGCTGTTTTTT. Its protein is CAWSGSGVWELFF. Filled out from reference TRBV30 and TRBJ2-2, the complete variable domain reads SQTIHQWPATLVQPVGSPLSLECTVEGTSNPNLYWYRQAAGRGLQLLFYSVGIGQISSEVPQNLSASRPQDRQFILSSKKLLLSDSGFYLCAWSGSGVWELFFGEGSRLTVL.

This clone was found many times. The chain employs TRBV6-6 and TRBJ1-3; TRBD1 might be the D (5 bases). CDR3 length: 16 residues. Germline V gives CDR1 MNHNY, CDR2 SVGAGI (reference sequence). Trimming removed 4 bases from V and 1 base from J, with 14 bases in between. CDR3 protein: CASSFPQEISGNTIYF. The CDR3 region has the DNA TGTGCCAGCAGTTTCCCACAGGAAATATCTGGAAACACCATATATTTT.

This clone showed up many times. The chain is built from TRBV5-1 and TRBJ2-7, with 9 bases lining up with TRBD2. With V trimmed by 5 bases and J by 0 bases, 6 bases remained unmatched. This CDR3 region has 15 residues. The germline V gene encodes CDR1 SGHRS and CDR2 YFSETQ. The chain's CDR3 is CASRSGLAISYEQYF. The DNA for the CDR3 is TGCGCCAGCAGATCCGGACTAGCGATCTCCTACGAGCAGTACTTC.

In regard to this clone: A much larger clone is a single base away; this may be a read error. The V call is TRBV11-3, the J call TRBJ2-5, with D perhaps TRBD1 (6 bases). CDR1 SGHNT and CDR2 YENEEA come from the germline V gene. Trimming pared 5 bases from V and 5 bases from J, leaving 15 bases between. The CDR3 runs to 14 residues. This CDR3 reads CASSPRDMEETQYF. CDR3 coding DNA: TGTGCCAGCAGCCCCCGGGACATGGAGGAGACCCAGTACTTC. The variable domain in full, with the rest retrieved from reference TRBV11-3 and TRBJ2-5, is EAGVVQSPRYKIIEKKQPVAFWCNPISGHNTLYWYLQNLGQGPELLIRYENEEAVDDSQLPKDRFSAERLKGVDSTLKIQPAELGDSAVYLCASSPRDMEETQYFGPGTRLLVL.

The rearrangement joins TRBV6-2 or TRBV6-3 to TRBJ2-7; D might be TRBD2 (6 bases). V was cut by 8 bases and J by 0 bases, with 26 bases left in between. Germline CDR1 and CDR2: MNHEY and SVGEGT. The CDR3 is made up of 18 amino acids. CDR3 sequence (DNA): TGTGCCAGCGGTTCGTGTGGAGGGCCTATATCCCGCTCCTACGAGCAGTACTTC. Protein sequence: CASGSCGGPISRSYEQYF.

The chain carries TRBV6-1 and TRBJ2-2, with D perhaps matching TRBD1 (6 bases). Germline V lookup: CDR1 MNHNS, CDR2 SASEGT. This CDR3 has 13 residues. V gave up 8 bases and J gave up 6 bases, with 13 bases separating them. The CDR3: CASRTGSAGELFF. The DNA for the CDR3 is TGTGCCAGCCGTACAGGGTCGGCCGGGGAGCTGTTTTTT.

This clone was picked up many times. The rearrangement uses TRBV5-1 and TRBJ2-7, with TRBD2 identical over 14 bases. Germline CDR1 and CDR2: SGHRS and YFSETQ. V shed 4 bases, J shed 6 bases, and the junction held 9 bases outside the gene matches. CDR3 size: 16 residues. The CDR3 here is CASSGGLAGVHREQYF. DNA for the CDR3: TGCGCCAGCAGCGGGGGACTAGCGGGAGTTCATCGCGAGCAGTACTTC.

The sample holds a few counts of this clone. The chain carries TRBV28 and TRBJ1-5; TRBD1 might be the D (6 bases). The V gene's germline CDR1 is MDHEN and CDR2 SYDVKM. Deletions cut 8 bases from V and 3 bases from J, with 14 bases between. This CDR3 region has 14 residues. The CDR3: CASGVGGTNQPQHF. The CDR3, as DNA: TGTGCCAGCGGGGTAGGGGGAACCAATCAGCCCCAGCATTTT.

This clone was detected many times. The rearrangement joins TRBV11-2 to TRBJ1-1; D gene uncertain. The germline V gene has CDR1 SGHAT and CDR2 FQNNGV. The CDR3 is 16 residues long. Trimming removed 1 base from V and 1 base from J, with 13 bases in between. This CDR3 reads CASSLVGVGRNTEAFF. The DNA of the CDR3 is TGTGCCAGCAGCTTAGTCGGTGTAGGACGGAACACTGAAGCTTTCTTT.

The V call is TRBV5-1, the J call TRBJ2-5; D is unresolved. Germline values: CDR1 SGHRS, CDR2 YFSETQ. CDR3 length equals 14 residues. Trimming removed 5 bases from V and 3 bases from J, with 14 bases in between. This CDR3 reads CASSSSGREETQYF. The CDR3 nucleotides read TGCGCCAGCAGTTCATCGGGTAGAGAAGAGACCCAGTACTTC. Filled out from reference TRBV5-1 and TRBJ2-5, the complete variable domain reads KAGVTQTPRYLIKTRGQQVTLSCSPISGHRSVSWYQQTPGQGLQFLFEYFSETQRNKGNFPGRFSGRQFSNSRSEMNVSTLELGDSALYLCASSSSGREETQYFGPGTRLLVL.

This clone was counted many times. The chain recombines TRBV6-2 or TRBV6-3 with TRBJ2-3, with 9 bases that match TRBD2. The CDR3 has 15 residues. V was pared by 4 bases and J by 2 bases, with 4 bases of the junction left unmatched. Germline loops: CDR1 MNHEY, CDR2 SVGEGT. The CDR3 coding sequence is TGTGCCAGCAGTTCCTTAGCGGGAGACACAGATACGCAGTATTTT. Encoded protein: CASSSLAGDTDTQYF.

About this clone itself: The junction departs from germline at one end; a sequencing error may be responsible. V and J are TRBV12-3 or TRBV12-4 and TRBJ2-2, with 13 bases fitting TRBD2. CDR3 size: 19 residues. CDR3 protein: CASSFQPTSGRSRTGDLFF. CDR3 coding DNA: TGTGCCAGCAGTTTCCAGCCGACTAGCGGGAGGTCCCGGACCGGGGATCTGTTTTTT.

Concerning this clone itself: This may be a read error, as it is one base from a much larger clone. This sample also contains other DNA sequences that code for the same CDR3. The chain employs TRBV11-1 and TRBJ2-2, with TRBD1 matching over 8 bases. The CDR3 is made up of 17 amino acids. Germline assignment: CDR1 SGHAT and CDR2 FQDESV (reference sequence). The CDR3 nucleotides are TGTGCCAGCAGCCCCCGGGCCAGGACAGGGAGTACCGGTGAGCTGTTTTTT. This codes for CASSPRARTGSTGELFF.

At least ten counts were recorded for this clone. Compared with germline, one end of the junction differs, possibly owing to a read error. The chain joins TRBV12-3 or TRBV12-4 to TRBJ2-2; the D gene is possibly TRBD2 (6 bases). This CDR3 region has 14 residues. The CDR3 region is CARSFRLVTGELFF. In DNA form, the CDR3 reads TGTGCCCGCAGTTTTCGACTAGTCACCGGGGAGCTGTTTTTT.

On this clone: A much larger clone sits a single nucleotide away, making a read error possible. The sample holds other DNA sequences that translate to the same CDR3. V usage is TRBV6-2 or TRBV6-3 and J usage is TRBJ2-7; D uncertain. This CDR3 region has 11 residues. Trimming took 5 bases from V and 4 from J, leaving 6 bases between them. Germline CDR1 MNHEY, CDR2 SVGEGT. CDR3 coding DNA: TGTGCCAGCAGTCATGTGTACGAGCAGTACTTC. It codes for CASSHVYEQYF.

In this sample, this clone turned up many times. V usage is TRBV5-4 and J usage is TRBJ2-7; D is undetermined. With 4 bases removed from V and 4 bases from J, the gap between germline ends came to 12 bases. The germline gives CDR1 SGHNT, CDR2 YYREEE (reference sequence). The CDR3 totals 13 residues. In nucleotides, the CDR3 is TGTGCCAGCAGCCCCGGATCGATGTACGAGCAGTACTTC. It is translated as CASSPGSMYEQYF.